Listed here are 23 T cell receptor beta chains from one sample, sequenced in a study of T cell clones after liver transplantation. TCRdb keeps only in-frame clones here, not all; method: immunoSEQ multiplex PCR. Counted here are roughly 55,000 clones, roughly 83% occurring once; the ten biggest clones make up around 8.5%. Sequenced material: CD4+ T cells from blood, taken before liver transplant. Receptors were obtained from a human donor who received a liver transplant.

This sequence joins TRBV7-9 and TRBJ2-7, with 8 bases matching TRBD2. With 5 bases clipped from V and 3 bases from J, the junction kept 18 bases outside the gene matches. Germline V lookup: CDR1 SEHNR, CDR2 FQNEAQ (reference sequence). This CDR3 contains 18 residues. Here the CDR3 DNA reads TGTGCCAGCAGCACCCAGTCGGCGGGGGGTCGAGATTTCTACGAGCAGTACTTC. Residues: CASSTQSAGGRDFYEQYF.

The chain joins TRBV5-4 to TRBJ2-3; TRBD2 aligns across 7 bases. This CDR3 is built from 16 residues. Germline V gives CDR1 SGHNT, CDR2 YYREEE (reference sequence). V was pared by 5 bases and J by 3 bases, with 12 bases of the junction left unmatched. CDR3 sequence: CASSSAPGTTTDTQYF. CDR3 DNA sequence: TGTGCCAGCAGTTCCGCACCCGGGACTACGACAGATACGCAGTATTTT.

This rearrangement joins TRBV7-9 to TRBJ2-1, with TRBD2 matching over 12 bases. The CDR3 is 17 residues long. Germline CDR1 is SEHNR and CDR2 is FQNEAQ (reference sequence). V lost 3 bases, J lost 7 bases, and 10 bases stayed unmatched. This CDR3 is CASSFFLRLAGENEQFF. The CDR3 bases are TGTGCCAGCAGCTTTTTCCTCCGACTAGCGGGAGAAAATGAGCAGTTCTTC.

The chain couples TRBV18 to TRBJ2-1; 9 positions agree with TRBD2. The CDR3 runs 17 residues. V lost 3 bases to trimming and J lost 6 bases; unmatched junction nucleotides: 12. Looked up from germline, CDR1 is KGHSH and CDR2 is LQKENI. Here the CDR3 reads CASSPVLVAGGPNEQFF. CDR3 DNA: TGTGCCAGCTCACCGGTCTTGGTGGCGGGAGGGCCCAATGAGCAGTTCTTC.

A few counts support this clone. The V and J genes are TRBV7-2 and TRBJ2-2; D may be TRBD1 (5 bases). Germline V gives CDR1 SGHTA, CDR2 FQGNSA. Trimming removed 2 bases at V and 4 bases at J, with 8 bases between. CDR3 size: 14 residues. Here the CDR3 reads CASSLQGTTGELFF. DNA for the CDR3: TGTGCCAGCAGCTTACAGGGTACCACCGGGGAGCTGTTTTTT.

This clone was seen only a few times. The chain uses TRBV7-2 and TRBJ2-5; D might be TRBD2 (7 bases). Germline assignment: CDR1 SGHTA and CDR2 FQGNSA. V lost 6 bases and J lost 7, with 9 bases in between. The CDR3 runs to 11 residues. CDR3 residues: CASSRGGTQYF. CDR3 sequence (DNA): TGTGCCAGCAGTAGGGGGGGGACCCAGTACTTC.

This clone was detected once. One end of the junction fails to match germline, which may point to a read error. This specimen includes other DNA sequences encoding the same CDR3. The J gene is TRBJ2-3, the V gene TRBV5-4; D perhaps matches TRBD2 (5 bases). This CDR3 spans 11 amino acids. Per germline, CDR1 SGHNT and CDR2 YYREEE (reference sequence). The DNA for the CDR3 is TGCGCCAGCAGTAGAGGGGATACGCAGTATTTT. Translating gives CASSRGDTQYF.

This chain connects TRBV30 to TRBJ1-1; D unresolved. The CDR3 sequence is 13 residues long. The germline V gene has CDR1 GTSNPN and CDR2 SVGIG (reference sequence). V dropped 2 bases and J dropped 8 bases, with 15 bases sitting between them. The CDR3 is CAWSPLRSREAFF. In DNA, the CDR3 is TGTGCCTGGAGTCCCCTTCGGTCCAGGGAAGCTTTCTTT.

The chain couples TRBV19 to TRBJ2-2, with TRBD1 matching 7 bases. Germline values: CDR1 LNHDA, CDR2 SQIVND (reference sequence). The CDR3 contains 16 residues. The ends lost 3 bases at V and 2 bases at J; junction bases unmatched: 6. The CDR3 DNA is TGTGCCAGTAGTATGGAGAACAGGGGAAACACCGGGGAGCTGTTTTTT. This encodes CASSMENRGNTGELFF.

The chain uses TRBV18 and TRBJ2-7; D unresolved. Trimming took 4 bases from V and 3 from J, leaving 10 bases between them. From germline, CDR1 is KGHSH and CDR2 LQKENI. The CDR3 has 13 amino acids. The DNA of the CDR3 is TGTGCCAGCTCACAACAGAGAGACTACGAGCAGTACTTC. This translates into CASSQQRDYEQYF.

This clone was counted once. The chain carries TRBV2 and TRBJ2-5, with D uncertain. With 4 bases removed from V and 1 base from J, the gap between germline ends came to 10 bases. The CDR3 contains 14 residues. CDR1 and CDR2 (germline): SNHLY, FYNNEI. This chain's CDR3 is CASSVRSGQETQYF. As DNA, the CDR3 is TGTGCCAGCAGTGTGAGGTCAGGCCAAGAGACCCAGTACTTC.

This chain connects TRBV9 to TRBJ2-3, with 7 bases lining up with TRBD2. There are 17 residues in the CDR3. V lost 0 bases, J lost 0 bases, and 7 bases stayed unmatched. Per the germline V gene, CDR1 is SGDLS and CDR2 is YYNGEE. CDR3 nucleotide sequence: TGTGCCAGCAGCGTAGGGGTAGCGGGCATTAGCACAGATACGCAGTATTTT. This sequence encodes CASSVGVAGISTDTQYF.

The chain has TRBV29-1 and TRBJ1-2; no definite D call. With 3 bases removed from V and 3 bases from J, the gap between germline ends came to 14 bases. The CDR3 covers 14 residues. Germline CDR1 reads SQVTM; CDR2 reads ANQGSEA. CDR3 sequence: CSVDKPPRDYGYTF. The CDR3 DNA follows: TGCAGCGTTGATAAACCGCCACGAGACTATGGCTACACCTTC. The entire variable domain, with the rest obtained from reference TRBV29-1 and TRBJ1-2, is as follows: SAVISQKPSRDICQRGTSLTIQCQVDSQVTMMFWYRQQPGQSLTLIATANQGSEATYESGFVIDKFPISRPNLTFSTLTVSNMSPEDSSIYLCSVDKPPRDYGYTFGSGTRLTVV.

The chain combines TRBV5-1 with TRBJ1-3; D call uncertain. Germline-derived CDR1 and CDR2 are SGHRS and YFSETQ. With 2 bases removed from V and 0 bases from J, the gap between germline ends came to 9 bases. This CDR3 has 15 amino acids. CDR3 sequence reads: CASSLRRRSGNTIYF. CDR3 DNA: TGCGCCAGCAGCTTAAGGCGCCGCTCTGGAAACACCATATATTTT.

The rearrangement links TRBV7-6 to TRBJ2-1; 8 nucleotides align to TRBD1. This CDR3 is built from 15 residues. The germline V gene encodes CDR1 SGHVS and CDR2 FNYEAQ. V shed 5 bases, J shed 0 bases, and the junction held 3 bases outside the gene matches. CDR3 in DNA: TGTGCCAGCAGCCGGGACAGGAGCTCCTACAATGAGCAGTTCTTC. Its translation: CASSRDRSSYNEQFF.

CDR3 nucleotide sequence: TGTGCCAGCTCACCCCTTAGCGAGGCCCAGTACTTC. This sequence encodes CASSPLSEAQYF. The chain employs TRBV18 and TRBJ2-5, with D tentatively TRBD2 (5 bases). Deletions cut 3 bases from V and 9 bases from J, with 11 bases between. The CDR3 spans 12 residues. Germline-derived CDR1 and CDR2 are KGHSH and LQKENI.

The chain's CDR3 is CASSKTGGESGNTIYF. CDR3 DNA: TGTGCCAGCTCCAAGACAGGGGGAGAATCTGGAAACACCATATATTTT. The chain has TRBV18 and TRBJ1-3; 9 bases agree with TRBD1. The germline V gene has CDR1 KGHSH and CDR2 LQKENI. V gave up 6 bases and J gave up 1 base; unmatched junction bases: 7. This CDR3 spans 16 amino acids.

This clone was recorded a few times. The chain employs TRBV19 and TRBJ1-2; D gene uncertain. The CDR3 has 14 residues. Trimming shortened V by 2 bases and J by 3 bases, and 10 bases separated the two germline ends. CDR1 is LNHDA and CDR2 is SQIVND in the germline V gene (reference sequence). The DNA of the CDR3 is TGTGCCAGTAGTATACCCCCTCGTGACTATGGCTACACCTTC. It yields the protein CASSIPPRDYGYTF.

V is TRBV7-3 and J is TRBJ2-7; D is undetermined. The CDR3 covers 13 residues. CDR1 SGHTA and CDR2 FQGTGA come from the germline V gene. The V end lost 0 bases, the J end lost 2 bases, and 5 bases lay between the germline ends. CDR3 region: CASSLTGTYEQYF. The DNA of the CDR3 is TGTGCCAGCAGCTTAACAGGGACCTACGAGCAGTACTTC.

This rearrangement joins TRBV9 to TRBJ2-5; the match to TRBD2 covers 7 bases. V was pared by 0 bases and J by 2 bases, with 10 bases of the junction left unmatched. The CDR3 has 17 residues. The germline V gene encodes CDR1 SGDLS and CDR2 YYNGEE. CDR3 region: CASSVERGAGLQETQYF. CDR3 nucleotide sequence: TGTGCCAGCAGCGTAGAGAGGGGAGCGGGATTACAAGAGACCCAGTACTTC.

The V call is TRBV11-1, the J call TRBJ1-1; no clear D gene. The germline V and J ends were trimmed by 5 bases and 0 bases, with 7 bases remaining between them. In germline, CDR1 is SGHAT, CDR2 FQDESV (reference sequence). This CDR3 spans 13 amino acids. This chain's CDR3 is CASSREMNTEAFF. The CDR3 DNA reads TGTGCCAGCAGCCGGGAGATGAACACTGAAGCTTTCTTT. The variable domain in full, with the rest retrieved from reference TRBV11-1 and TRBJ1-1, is EAEVAQSPRYKITEKSQAVAFWCDPISGHATLYWYRQILGQGPELLVQFQDESVVDDSQLPKDRFSAERLKGVDSTLKIQPAELGDSAMYLCASSREMNTEAFFGQGTRLTVV.

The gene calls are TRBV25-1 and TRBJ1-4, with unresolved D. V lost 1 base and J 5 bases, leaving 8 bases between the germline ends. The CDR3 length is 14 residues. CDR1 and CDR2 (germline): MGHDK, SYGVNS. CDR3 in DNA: TGTGCCAGCAGTGAATGGAACATAAATGAAAAACTGTTTTTT. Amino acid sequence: CASSEWNINEKLFF. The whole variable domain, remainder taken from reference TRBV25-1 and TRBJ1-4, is EADIYQTPRYLVIGTGKKITLECSQTMGHDKMYWYQQDPGMELHLIHYSYGVNSTEKGDLSSESTVSRIRTEHFPLTLESARPSHTSQYLCASSEWNINEKLFFGSGTQLSVL.

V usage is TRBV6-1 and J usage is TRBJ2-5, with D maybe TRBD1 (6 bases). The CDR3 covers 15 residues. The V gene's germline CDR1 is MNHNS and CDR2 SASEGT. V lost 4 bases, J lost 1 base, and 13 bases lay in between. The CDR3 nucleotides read TGTGCCAGCAGTGCTACAGGGTCCATCCAAGAGACCCAGTACTTC. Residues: CASSATGSIQETQYF.